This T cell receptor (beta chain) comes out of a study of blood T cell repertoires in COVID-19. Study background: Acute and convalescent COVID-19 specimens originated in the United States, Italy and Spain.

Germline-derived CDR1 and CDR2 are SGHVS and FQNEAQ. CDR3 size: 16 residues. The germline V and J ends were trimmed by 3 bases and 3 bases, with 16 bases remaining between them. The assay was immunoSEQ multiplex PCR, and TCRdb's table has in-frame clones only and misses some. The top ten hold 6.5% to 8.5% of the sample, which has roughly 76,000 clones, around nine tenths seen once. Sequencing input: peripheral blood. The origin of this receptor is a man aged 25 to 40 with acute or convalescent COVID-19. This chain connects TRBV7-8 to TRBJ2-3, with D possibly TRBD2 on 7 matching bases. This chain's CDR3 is CASSFGGLMSTDTQYF. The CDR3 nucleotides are TGTGCCAGCAGCTTCGGGGGGCTAATGTCTACAGATACGCAGTATTTT. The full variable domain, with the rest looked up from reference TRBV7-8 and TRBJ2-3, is GAGVSQSPRYKVAKRGQDVALRCDPISGHVSLFWYQQALGQGPEFLTYFQNEAQLDKSGLPSDRFFAERPEGSVSTLKIQRTQQEDSAVYLCASSFGGLMSTDTQYFGPGTRLTVL.